This TCR beta chain stems from a study of metastatic and nonmetastatic thyroid tumors. Study at large: Malignant and benign thyroid patients had repertoires compared in peripheral blood and tumor or nodule tissue.

TCRdb re-called the PCR reads with MiXCR. The sample lists approximately 15,000 clones, 29% seen once, with 48% in the top ten. Thyroid surgery was preceded by no treatment in any patient. The clonotype was recovered from a male donor with papillary thyroid cancer or a benign thyroid nodule (not recorded which). Some clones in this sample may be carry-over from other donors' samples. Specimen: tumor tissue.

The CDR3 loop reads CASSSDRGNYGYTF. The CDR3 nucleotides read TGTGCCAGCAGCAGCGACAGGGGGAACTATGGCTACACCTTC. The chain links TRBV5-6 to TRBJ1-2; 9 bases are shared with TRBD1. The V gene end was trimmed by 4 bases and the J gene end by 2 bases; junction bases not matched to a gene: 3. This CDR3 comprises 14 residues. Germline V CDR1 and CDR2: SGHDT, YYEEEE.